The rows below give T cell receptor beta chains drawn from one sample of a study of post-analysis software for immune sequencing data. Via MiXCR, TCRdb re-called the PCR reads, giving one row per CDR3 protein. The sample includes roughly 580,000 distinct CDR3 sequences, about 44% seen only once; the top ten take about 1.8%. The sample consisted of blood. These receptors were taken from a girl aged 5-17 years with multiple sclerosis. Both conserved end residues are part of each CDR3. A D gene is named only where the DNA matches it firmly. Size values are once, few and many counts, or a class for expanded clones, and some rows have none.

cdr3_aa: CSSREGGKNIQYF
cdr3_nt: TGCAGCTCCCGCGAGGGGGGGAAAAACATTCAGTACTTC
v_call: TRBV29-1
clone_size: NA
d_call: NA
j_call: TRBJ2-4

cdr3_aa: CASSLGGSSNEQYF
cdr3_nt: TGCGCCAGCAGCTTGGGGGGGAGCAGCAATGAGCAGTACTTC
v_call: TRBV5-1
clone_size: NA
d_call: NA
j_call: TRBJ2-5

cdr3_aa: CSAEAASYNEQFF
cdr3_nt: TGCAGCGCTGAGGCCGCATCCTACAATGAGCAGTTCTTC
v_call: TRBV29-1
clone_size: NA
d_call: NA
j_call: TRBJ2-1

cdr3_aa: CASSSRRSSYNEQFF
cdr3_nt: TGTGCCAGCAGCTCTAGAAGAAGCTCCTACAATGAGCAGTTCTTC
v_call: TRBV7-2
clone_size: NA
d_call: NA
j_call: TRBJ2-1

cdr3_aa: CASSQRVMGISPLHF
cdr3_nt: TGCGCCAGCAGCCAAAGAGTTATGGGGATTTCACCCCTCCACTTT
v_call: TRBV4-1
clone_size: NA
d_call: NA
j_call: TRBJ1-6

cdr3_aa: CASSSPGLSSYNEQFF
cdr3_nt: TGTGCCAGCAGTTCGCCGGGACTCAGCTCCTACAATGAGCAGTTCTTC
v_call: TRBV12-3/TRBV12-4
clone_size: NA
d_call: NA
j_call: TRBJ2-1

cdr3_aa: CASIILSEQYF
cdr3_nt: TGTGCCAGCATCATTTTGTCCGAGCAGTACTTC
v_call: TRBV2
clone_size: NA
d_call: NA
j_call: TRBJ2-7

cdr3_aa: CASGFPVPAYNEQFF
cdr3_nt: TGTGCTAGTGGTTTCCCTGTGCCGGCCTACAATGAGCAGTTCTTC
v_call: TRBV12-5
clone_size: few
d_call: NA
j_call: TRBJ2-1

cdr3_aa: CASSQGPVQPQHF
cdr3_nt: TGTGCCAGTAGTCAGGGTCCAGTTCAGCCCCAGCATTTT
v_call: TRBV19
clone_size: NA
d_call: NA
j_call: TRBJ1-5

cdr3_aa: CASSRPGQKSYEQYF
cdr3_nt: TGTGCCAGCAGTCGTCCGGGACAGAAGAGCTACGAGCAGTACTTC
v_call: TRBV6-6
clone_size: NA
d_call: TRBD1
j_call: TRBJ2-7

cdr3_aa: CASSERLYGYTF
cdr3_nt: TGTGCCAGCAGTGAAAGACTCTATGGCTACACCTTC
v_call: TRBV2
clone_size: few
d_call: NA
j_call: TRBJ1-2

cdr3_aa: CTSSPGLDNYGYTF
cdr3_nt: TGTACCAGCTCACCGGGGCTAGATAACTATGGCTACACCTTC
v_call: TRBV18
clone_size: NA
d_call: NA
j_call: TRBJ1-2

cdr3_aa: CASSLDGLAGFKGCF
cdr3_nt: TGCGCCAGCAGCTTGGACGGACTAGCGGGGTTCAAGGGGTGCTTC
v_call: TRBV5-1
clone_size: NA
d_call: TRBD2
j_call: TRBJ2-1

cdr3_aa: CASSLPLFLGNGRNEQFF
cdr3_nt: TGCGCCAGCAGCTTGCCCCTTTTCCTGGGGAACGGGAGGAATGAGCAGTTCTTC
v_call: TRBV5-1
clone_size: NA
d_call: TRBD2
j_call: TRBJ2-1

cdr3_aa: CASSGGYSNQPQHF
cdr3_nt: TGTGCCAGCAGTGGTGGGTATAGCAATCAGCCCCAGCATTTT
v_call: TRBV6-2/TRBV6-3
clone_size: few
d_call: NA
j_call: TRBJ1-5

cdr3_aa: CASSQPGGHYGYTF
cdr3_nt: TGTGCCAGCAGCCAACCAGGGGGCCACTATGGCTACACCTTC
v_call: TRBV3-1
clone_size: NA
d_call: TRBD1
j_call: TRBJ1-2

cdr3_aa: CASRDDRGMADNSPLHF
cdr3_nt: TGCGCCAGCAGGGACGACAGGGGAATGGCGGATAATTCACCCCTCCACTTT
v_call: TRBV5-1
clone_size: few
d_call: TRBD1
j_call: TRBJ1-6

cdr3_aa: CASSLWRDYEQYF
cdr3_nt: TGTGCCAGCAGCTTGTGGCGGGACTACGAGCAGTACTTC
v_call: TRBV7-2
clone_size: NA
d_call: NA
j_call: TRBJ2-7

cdr3_aa: CASSYGSDHDNEQFF
cdr3_nt: TGTGCCAGCAGTTACGGTTCGGACCATGACAATGAGCAGTTCTTC
v_call: TRBV6-5
clone_size: NA
d_call: NA
j_call: TRBJ2-1

cdr3_aa: CASSLGPLMHNEQDF
cdr3_nt: TGTGCCAGCAGCTTGGGGCCCCTAATGCACAATGAGCAGGACTTC
v_call: TRBV11-3
clone_size: NA
d_call: NA
j_call: TRBJ2-5

cdr3_aa: CSARDTGGRTEAFF
cdr3_nt: TGCAGTGCTAGAGATACAGGGGGTAGGACTGAAGCTTTCTTT
v_call: TRBV20-1
clone_size: NA
d_call: TRBD1
j_call: TRBJ1-1

cdr3_aa: CSARNEVSYEQYF
cdr3_nt: TGCAGTGCTAGAAACGAGGTTTCCTACGAGCAGTACTTC
v_call: TRBV20-1
clone_size: few
d_call: NA
j_call: TRBJ2-7

cdr3_aa: CAWSVGLWEQFF
cdr3_nt: TGTGCCTGGAGTGTAGGGCTTTGGGAGCAGTTCTTC
v_call: TRBV30
clone_size: NA
d_call: NA
j_call: TRBJ2-1

cdr3_aa: CASSESGSAQYF
cdr3_nt: TGTGCCAGCAGTGAATCCGGGTCAGCGCAGTATTTT
v_call: TRBV6-1
clone_size: NA
d_call: NA
j_call: TRBJ2-3

cdr3_aa: CSSTSGNVASYEQYF
cdr3_nt: TGCAGTTCGACTAGCGGGAACGTAGCTTCCTACGAGCAGTACTTC
v_call: TRBV20-1
clone_size: NA
d_call: TRBD2
j_call: TRBJ2-7

cdr3_aa: CASSPMGTGKNQETQYF
cdr3_nt: TGTGCCAGCAGCCCAATGGGGACAGGGAAAAACCAAGAGACCCAGTACTTC
v_call: TRBV3-1
clone_size: few
d_call: TRBD1
j_call: TRBJ2-5

cdr3_aa: CASSPLGGVGYTF
cdr3_nt: TGTGCCAGCAGCCCCCTAGGGGGGGTTGGCTACACCTTC
v_call: TRBV12-3/TRBV12-4
clone_size: NA
d_call: NA
j_call: TRBJ1-2

cdr3_aa: CASRIQGSNGYTF
cdr3_nt: TGCGCCAGCCGGATTCAGGGGTCAAATGGCTACACCTTC
v_call: TRBV10-2
clone_size: NA
d_call: NA
j_call: TRBJ1-2

cdr3_aa: CASSLDRGTDAQYF
cdr3_nt: TGTGCCAGCAGTTTAGACAGGGGAACAGATGCGCAGTATTTT
v_call: TRBV12-3/TRBV12-4
clone_size: NA
d_call: TRBD1
j_call: TRBJ2-3

cdr3_aa: CSALDSNYGYTF
cdr3_nt: TGCAGTGCGTTAGACAGTAACTATGGCTACACCTTC
v_call: TRBV20-1
clone_size: NA
d_call: NA
j_call: TRBJ1-2

cdr3_aa: CASTMDGRRSHEQYF
cdr3_nt: TGTGCCAGTACTATGGATGGCAGGAGATCCCACGAGCAGTACTTC
v_call: TRBV19
clone_size: NA
d_call: NA
j_call: TRBJ2-7

cdr3_aa: CASSLRRDSTNSPLHF
cdr3_nt: TGTGCCAGCAGCTTGCGACGGGACAGCACGAATTCACCCCTCCACTTT
v_call: TRBV7-2
clone_size: NA
d_call: TRBD1
j_call: TRBJ1-6

cdr3_aa: CASSPRQAETQYF
cdr3_nt: TGCGCCAGCAGTCCAAGACAGGCGGAGACCCAGTACTTC
v_call: TRBV5-1
clone_size: NA
d_call: NA
j_call: TRBJ2-5

cdr3_aa: CASSGGSPSGANVLTF
cdr3_nt: TGCGCCAGCAGCGGGGGCAGTCCCTCTGGGGCCAACGTCCTGACTTTC
v_call: TRBV5-1
clone_size: NA
d_call: NA
j_call: TRBJ2-6

cdr3_aa: CAIRSGQGSETQYF
cdr3_nt: TGTGCCATCAGGTCGGGACAGGGCAGCGAGACCCAGTACTTC
v_call: TRBV10-3
clone_size: NA
d_call: TRBD1
j_call: TRBJ2-5

cdr3_aa: CASRGSADTQYF
cdr3_nt: TGTGCCAGCAGAGGGAGCGCAGATACGCAGTATTTT
v_call: TRBV12-3/TRBV12-4
clone_size: NA
d_call: NA
j_call: TRBJ2-3